The entry below describes one T cell receptor (beta chain). The sample comes from a study of control samples from healthy donors and cancer patients. TCRdb's copy holds only in-frame clones and misses some; the assay was immunoSEQ multiplex PCR. The sample shows 150,000 to 200,000 clones, about 91% of them seen only once. This CDR3 is built from 15 residues. CDR1 is SGHAT, CDR2 FQDESV, per germline (reference sequence). The V and J ends lost 5 bases and 8 bases respectively, with 18 bases between them. Sequencing input: blood. This TCR came from a man aged 18 to 29 in good health. This chain links TRBV11-1 with TRBJ2-2; D remains ambiguous. The chain's CDR3 is CASSIRPLGEGELFF. The CDR3 DNA reads as TGTGCCAGCAGCATAAGACCCCTGGGCGAGGGGGAGCTGTTTTTT.